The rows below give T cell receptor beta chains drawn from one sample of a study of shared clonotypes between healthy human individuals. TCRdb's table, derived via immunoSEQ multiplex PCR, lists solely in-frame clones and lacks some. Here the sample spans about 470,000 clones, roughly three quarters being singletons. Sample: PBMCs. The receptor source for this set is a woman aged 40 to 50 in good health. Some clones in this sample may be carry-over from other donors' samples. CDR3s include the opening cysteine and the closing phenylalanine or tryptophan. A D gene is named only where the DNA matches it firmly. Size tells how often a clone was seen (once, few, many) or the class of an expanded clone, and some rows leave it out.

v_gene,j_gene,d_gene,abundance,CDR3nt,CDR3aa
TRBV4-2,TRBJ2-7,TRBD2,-,TGTGCCAGCAGCCCACTAGCGGGAGGTAAGCACGAGCAGTACTTC,CASSPLAGGKHEQYF
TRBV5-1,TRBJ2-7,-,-,TGCGCCAGCAGCTTGCAGGGGGGACTTTGGGAGCAGTACTTC,CASSLQGGLWEQYF
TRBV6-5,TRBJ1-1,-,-,TGTGCCAGCAGTCCCAGGGAGGCCACTGAAGCTTTCTTT,CASSPREATEAFF
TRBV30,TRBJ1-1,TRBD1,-,TGTGCCTGGAGTCATCTCGGGACAGGCTCGGTGGCTTTCTTT,CAWSHLGTGSVAFF
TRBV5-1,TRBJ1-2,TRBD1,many,TGCGCCAGCAGCACCGGGACAGCACAAAACTATGGCTACACCTTC,CASSTGTAQNYGYTF
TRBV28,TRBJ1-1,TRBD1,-,TGTGCCAGCAGTTTCTATGACAGGGTCGTCGCTGAAGCTTTCTTT,CASSFYDRVVAEAFF
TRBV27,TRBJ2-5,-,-,TGTGCCAGCAGTTTATCCCCGTACCGAGAGACCCAGTACTTC,CASSLSPYRETQYF
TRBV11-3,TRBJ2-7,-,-,TGTGCCAGCAGCTTCCGGGACGGCAGCTCCTACGAGCAGTACTTC,CASSFRDGSSYEQYF
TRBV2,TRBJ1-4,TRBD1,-,TGTGCCAGCAGCGGGACAGGGGTTGAAAAACTGTTTTTT,CASSGTGVEKLFF
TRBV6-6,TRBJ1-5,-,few,TGTGCCAGCAGGCGGACGGCCGACGGCAATCAGCCCCAGCATTTT,CASRRTADGNQPQHF
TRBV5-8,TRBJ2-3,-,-,TGTGCCAGCAGCGCCCGGGACAAGAGCACAGATACGCAGTATTTT,CASSARDKSTDTQYF
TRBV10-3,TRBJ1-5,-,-,TGTGCCATCAGGGAGGGTACAGCCTTCAATCAGCCCCAGCATTTT,CAIREGTAFNQPQHF
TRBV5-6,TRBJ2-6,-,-,TGTGCCAGCAGCTTGGGAGGCCCTATCGCCTCTGGGGCCAACGTCCTGACTTTC,CASSLGGPIASGANVLTF
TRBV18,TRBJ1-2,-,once,TGTGCCAGCTCCCAGGGTGCTAACTATGGCTACACCTTC,CASSQGANYGYTF
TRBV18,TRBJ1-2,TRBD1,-,TGTGCCAGCTCACCACTCCGGGACAGGGCTCCCACCTTC,CASSPLRDRAPTF
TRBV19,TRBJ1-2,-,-,TGTGCCAGTAGTGTCAGGTTTTCAGCGAGGTTCTATGGCTACACCTTC,CASSVRFSARFYGYTF
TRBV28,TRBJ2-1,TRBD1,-,TGTGCCAGCAGCTCGGGACAGGGAGGGGAGCAGTTCTTC,CASSSGQGGEQFF
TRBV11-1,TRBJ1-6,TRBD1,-,TGTGCCAGCAGCCCACGGACAGGGTATCGTAATTCACCCCTCCACTTT,CASSPRTGYRNSPLHF
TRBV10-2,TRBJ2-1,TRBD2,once,TGCGCCAGCAGACCCAGCGGGAGCTCCTACAATGAGCAGTTCTTC,CASRPSGSSYNEQFF
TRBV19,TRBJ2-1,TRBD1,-,TGTGCCAGTAGTAAGGGGACAGGGGGAAGGAATGAGCAGTTCTTC,CASSKGTGGRNEQFF
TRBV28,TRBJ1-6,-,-,TGTGCCAGCACCCGAGGGAGGATGGACGGTTCACCCCTCCACTTT,CASTRGRMDGSPLHF
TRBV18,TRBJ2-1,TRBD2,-,TGTGCCAGCTCACCACCAGGGACTAGCGGGAGGTTTGCCTCTGAGCAGTTCTTC,CASSPPGTSGRFASEQFF
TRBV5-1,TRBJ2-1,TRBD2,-,TGCGCCAGCGCTTCGGAAGCGGGAGTGAGGAATGAGCAGTTCTTC,CASASEAGVRNEQFF
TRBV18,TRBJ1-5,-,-,TGTGCCAGCTCACTCCTCGGCGGGACGAATAATCAGCCCCAGCATTTT,CASSLLGGTNNQPQHF
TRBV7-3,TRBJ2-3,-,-,TGTGCCAGCAGCTTAATAGGCGGGCCCACAGATACGCAGTATTTT,CASSLIGGPTDTQYF
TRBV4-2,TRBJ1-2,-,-,TGTGCCAGCAGCCACAGAGTTGTAGTGGTGTGGTGGGAAGACTATGGCTACACCTTC,CASSHRVVVVWWEDYGYTF
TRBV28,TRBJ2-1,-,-,TGTGCCAGCAGTTTATGGTCAGTCAGCTCCTACAATGAGCAGTTCTTC,CASSLWSVSSYNEQFF
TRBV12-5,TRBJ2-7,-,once,TGTGCTAGTGGCAAAAACCGGTCGACCCACGAGCAGTACTTC,CASGKNRSTHEQYF
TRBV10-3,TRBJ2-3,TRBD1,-,TGTGCCATCAAGGGACAGGGAAACACAGATACGCAGTATTTT,CAIKGQGNTDTQYF
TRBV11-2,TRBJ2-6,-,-,TGTGCCAGCAGCTTAGCCCTCAGAAAAGAGGCGGGGGCCAACGTCCTGACTTTC,CASSLALRKEAGANVLTF
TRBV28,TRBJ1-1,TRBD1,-,TGTGCCAGCAGTTTATTAGGGACAGGGTCTATGAACACTGAAGCTTTCTTT,CASSLLGTGSMNTEAFF
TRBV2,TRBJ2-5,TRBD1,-,TGTGCCAGCAGCACCCGACAGGGTTTATCAGAGACCCAGTACTTC,CASSTRQGLSETQYF
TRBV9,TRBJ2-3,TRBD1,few,TGTGCCAGCAGCGTAAGAGAAGGGGGCGGTGATACGCAGTATTTT,CASSVREGGGDTQYF
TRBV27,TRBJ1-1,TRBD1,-,TGTGCCAGCAGTTTAGGGACAGGGGGCGCGGGGAAAGCTTTCTTT,CASSLGTGGAGKAFF
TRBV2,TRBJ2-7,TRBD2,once,TGTGCCAGCAGTGAGTGGGGACTAGCGGGAGGTGAGCAGTACTTC,CASSEWGLAGGEQYF
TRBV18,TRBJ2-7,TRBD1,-,TGTGCCAGCTCACCACGACAGGGGGCCCACGAGCAGTACTTC,CASSPRQGAHEQYF
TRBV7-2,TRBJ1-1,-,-,TGTGCCAGCAGCTTAGGGGGGGCAGCTACTGAAGCTTTCTTT,CASSLGGAATEAFF
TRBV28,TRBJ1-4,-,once,TGTGCCAGGGGGGGGTATGAAAAACTGTTTTTT,CARGGYEKLFF
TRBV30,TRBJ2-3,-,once,TGTGCCTGGAGTGCCCCTGGGGCCCGTCTTGGACGCACAGATACGCAGTATTTT,CAWSAPGARLGRTDTQYF
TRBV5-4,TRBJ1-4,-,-,TGTGCCAGCAGCTTGAAGGGATCTGAAAAACTGTTTTTT,CASSLKGSEKLFF
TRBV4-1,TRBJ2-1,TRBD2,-,TGCGCCAGCAGCCAAAAGACTAGCGGGAGCTACAATGAGCAGTTCTTC,CASSQKTSGSYNEQFF
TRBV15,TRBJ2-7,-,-,TGTGCCACCAGCAGAGTTACCAAAAACGAGCAGTACTTC,CATSRVTKNEQYF
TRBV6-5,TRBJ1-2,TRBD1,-,TGTGCCAGCTCACCGACAGGGCTCTATGGCTACACCTTC,CASSPTGLYGYTF
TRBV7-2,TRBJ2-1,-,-,TGTGCCAGCAGCCCATCCCCCGGGGACAATGAGCAGTTCTTC,CASSPSPGDNEQFF
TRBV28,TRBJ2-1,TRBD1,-,TGTGCCAGCAGTCCGACAGGGGGCTCCTACAATGAGCAGTTCTTC,CASSPTGGSYNEQFF
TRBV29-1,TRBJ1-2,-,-,TGCAGCGTCAACAGGGCCGGGGGCTATGGCTACACCTTC,CSVNRAGGYGYTF
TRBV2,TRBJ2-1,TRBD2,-,TGTGCCAGCAGTGGGACTAGCGTACCCTCCTACAATGAGCAGTTCTTC,CASSGTSVPSYNEQFF
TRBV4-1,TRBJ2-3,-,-,TGCGCCAGCAGCCAAGAAAAGACCCAGGGGAATACGCAGTATTTT,CASSQEKTQGNTQYF
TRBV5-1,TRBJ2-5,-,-,TGCGCCAGCAGCAAAGGGACACTTCAAGAGACCCAGTACTTC,CASSKGTLQETQYF
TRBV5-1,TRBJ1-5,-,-,TGCGCCAGCAGCCCGGGGGGGGGCGGTCAGCCCCAGCATTTT,CASSPGGGGQPQHF
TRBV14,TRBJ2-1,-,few,TGTGCCAGCAGCCCAAGATTTGGGGCGGTGGATTACAATGAGCAGTTCTTC,CASSPRFGAVDYNEQFF
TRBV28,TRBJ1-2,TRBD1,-,TGTGCCACCCGTCAGGGGGAGAACTATGGCTACACCTTC,CATRQGENYGYTF
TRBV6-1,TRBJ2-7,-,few,TGTGCCAGCAGTGTCCTCCCGGGACAAGATTACGAGCAGTACTTC,CASSVLPGQDYEQYF
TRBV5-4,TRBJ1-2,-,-,TGTGCCAGCCGGGGGTGGGAGGGTCTCTATGGCTACACCTTC,CASRGWEGLYGYTF
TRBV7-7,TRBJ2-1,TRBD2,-,TGTGCCAGCAGCCCAGCTTCTAGCGGGAGGGTATACAATGAGCAGTTCTTC,CASSPASSGRVYNEQFF
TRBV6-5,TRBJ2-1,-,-,TGTGCCAGCAGCACCAACTATGAGCAGTTCTTC,CASSTNYEQFF
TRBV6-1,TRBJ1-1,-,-,TGTGCCAGCAGTGAACTACGAGGGGACACTGAAGCTTTCTTT,CASSELRGDTEAFF